The 32 T cell receptor beta chains reported below all come from one sample, sequenced in a study of CD8+ T cells in alopecia areata. Extraction and reverse transcription of RNA yielded cDNA as the sequencing template. Data came from immunoSEQ multiplex PCR; TCRdb stores just in-frame clones and leaves some out. Of about 120,000 clones in the sample, 35% to 40% were seen once. Source material: CD4+ T cells sorted from blood. These receptor sequences come from a human donor with alopecia areata.

The chain has TRBV5-1 and TRBJ2-2; D not resolved. V was shortened by 0 bases and J by 7 bases, with 10 bases between the two germline ends. From germline, CDR1 is SGHRS and CDR2 YFSETQ. There are 14 residues in the CDR3. The CDR3 DNA sequence: TGCGCCAGCAGCTTGGGTGGTCCGAACGGGGAGCTGTTTTTT. Its translation: CASSLGGPNGELFF. The full variable domain, rest sourced from reference TRBV5-1 and TRBJ2-2, is KAGVTQTPRYLIKTRGQQVTLSCSPISGHRSVSWYQQTPGQGLQFLFEYFSETQRNKGNFPGRFSGRQFSNSRSEMNVSTLELGDSALYLCASSLGGPNGELFFGEGSRLTVL.

The chain carries TRBV5-1 and TRBJ2-1; maybe TRBD1 (5 bases). V lost 0 bases, J lost 10 bases, and 8 bases lay in between. The V gene's germline CDR1 is SGHRS and CDR2 YFSETQ. The CDR3 is made up of 12 amino acids. The CDR3 loop is CASSLGRTEQFF. The CDR3 DNA reads as TGCGCCAGCAGCTTGGGACGGACAGAGCAGTTCTTC.

This clone was detected a few times. The gene calls are TRBV29-1 and TRBJ2-3, with TRBD2 matching over 8 bases. V dropped 4 bases and J dropped 1; count of bases not matched to a gene: 7. Germline CDR1 reads SQVTM; CDR2 reads ANQGSEA. CDR3 size: 15 residues. DNA for the CDR3: TGCAGCGTTGCTACAGGGCGGGAGGGCACAGATACGCAGTATTTT. Translated, it gives CSVATGREGTDTQYF.

This chain uses TRBV5-1 with TRBJ2-7; possibly TRBD1 for D (5 bases). V was cut by 1 base and J by 5 bases, with 7 bases left in between. The CDR3 extends over 12 amino acids. The germline gives CDR1 SGHRS, CDR2 YFSETQ. Written as DNA, the CDR3 is TGCGCCAGCAGCTTGCCAGGGAACGAGCAGTACTTC. The encoded protein is CASSLPGNEQYF.

This clone was picked up a small number of times. The genes are TRBV30 and TRBJ1-4, with D possibly TRBD1 on 5 matching bases. Germline V gene data show CDR1 as GTSNPN and CDR2 as SVGIG (reference sequence). Trimming removed 5 bases from V and 8 bases from J, with 18 bases in between. The CDR3 loop spans 14 amino acids. CDR3: CAWGSLLRGEKLFF. The CDR3 DNA is TGTGCCTGGGGGAGTCTCCTACGGGGCGAAAAACTGTTTTTT.

This clone was observed a few times. This chain joins TRBV2 and TRBJ2-2, with 7 bases that match TRBD1. The CDR3 is made up of 14 amino acids. Germline trimming cut 6 bases from V and 10 bases from J; bases unmatched to any gene: 11. Germline lookup yields CDR1 SNHLY and CDR2 FYNNEI. The CDR3 loop reads CASRIDRVPKELFF. CDR3 bases: TGTGCCAGCAGAATTGACAGGGTCCCGAAGGAGCTGTTTTTT.

This clone was picked up one time. The rearrangement joins TRBV30 to TRBJ2-5, with D perhaps assigned TRBD1 or TRBD2 (6 bases each). Per germline, CDR1 GTSNPN and CDR2 SVGIG (reference sequence). This CDR3 has 14 residues. V lost 3 bases to trimming and J lost 5 bases, with 16 bases between them. The DNA of the CDR3 is TGTGCCTGGAGCCCAGGGGAGGCATGGGAGACCCAGTACTTC. Amino acid sequence: CAWSPGEAWETQYF.

The chain combines TRBV4-1 with TRBJ1-1; D is perhaps TRBD1 (5 bases). The germline V and J ends were trimmed by 1 base and 5 bases, with 20 bases remaining between them. Germline V lookup: CDR1 MGHRA, CDR2 YSYEKL. This CDR3 region has 17 residues. The CDR3 DNA is TGCGCCAGCAGCCAAGGGGTTATGGGGCCAAAATGGACTGAAGCTTTCTTT. Amino acids: CASSQGVMGPKWTEAFF.

This clone was seen only a few times. The chain joins TRBV2 to TRBJ2-3; 7 bases are a match to TRBD1. Germline V gene data show CDR1 as SNHLY and CDR2 as FYNNEI. The CDR3 runs to 14 residues. V dropped 4 bases and J dropped 1; count of bases not matched to a gene: 2. In DNA, the CDR3 is TGTGCCAGCAGTGGAACAGGGGGCACAGATACGCAGTATTTT. Its translation is CASSGTGGTDTQYF.

The chain recombines TRBV6-5 with TRBJ1-2; 8 nucleotides match TRBD1. The CDR3 runs to 14 residues. Germline trimming cut 7 bases from V and 0 bases from J; bases unmatched to any gene: 4. CDR1 and CDR2 from the germline V gene are MNHEY and SVGAGI. CDR3 loop: CASKQGVANYGYTF. The CDR3 DNA sequence: TGTGCCAGCAAACAGGGGGTAGCTAACTATGGCTACACCTTC.

This clone was observed a few times. The CDR3 DNA follows: TGCAGCGTTGATGGACAGGGGTCGGTCGAGCAGTACTTC. Translated: CSVDGQGSVEQYF. This chain links TRBV29-1 with TRBJ2-7; 9 bases are a match to TRBD1. From germline, CDR1 is SQVTM and CDR2 ANQGSEA. The CDR3 is 13 residues long. The V segment lost 3 bases and the J segment 6 bases; nucleotides outside the gene matches: 6.

The rearrangement joins TRBV29-1 to TRBJ2-7; the match to TRBD1 covers 7 bases. The germline V gene has CDR1 SQVTM and CDR2 ANQGSEA. The CDR3 length is 17 residues. V was clipped by 3 bases and J by 1 base; unmatched bases: 15. The CDR3 DNA follows: TGCAGCGTTGAGGGGAAAATGGGTGGCAGGGGGTCCTACGAGCAGTACTTC. This encodes CSVEGKMGGRGSYEQYF.

The gene calls are TRBV30 and TRBJ2-1; the match to TRBD2 covers 7 bases. Germline CDR1 GTSNPN, CDR2 SVGIG (reference sequence). The CDR3 is 15 residues long. With 6 bases clipped from V and 2 bases from J, the junction kept 10 bases outside the gene matches. CDR3 nucleotide sequence: TGTGCCTGCCCCTCTGGCGGGAGAACCTACAATGAGCAGTTCTTC. This gives the protein CACPSGGRTYNEQFF.

The table lists this clone with a few counts. V usage is TRBV29-1 and J usage is TRBJ2-3; D may correspond to TRBD1 or TRBD2 (5 bases each). The V and J ends lost 7 bases and 0 bases respectively, with 17 bases between them. Germline lookup yields CDR1 SQVTM and CDR2 ANQGSEA. This CDR3 spans 15 amino acids. The CDR3 sequence is CSAKLGRTSTDTQYF. The CDR3 nucleotides are TGCAGCGCTAAGTTGGGGCGGACTAGCACAGATACGCAGTATTTT.

In its sample, this clone was seen a few times. The rearrangement uses TRBV6-6 and TRBJ1-6, with D perhaps matching TRBD1 (5 bases). In germline, CDR1 is MNHNY, CDR2 SVGAGI (reference sequence). This CDR3 contains 14 residues. V was trimmed by 3 bases and J by 14 bases, leaving 17 bases between them. The CDR3 is CASSYGTPLESLHF. DNA for the CDR3: TGTGCCAGCAGTTATGGGACCCCGCTTGAGTCCCTCCACTTT.

Remarks on this clone: This may be a read error, as it is one base from a much larger clone. The chain combines TRBV5-1 with TRBJ2-5; D ambiguous. CDR1 and CDR2 from the germline V gene are SGHRS and YFSETQ. This CDR3 comprises 11 residues. The V end lost 4 bases, the J end lost 2 bases, and 3 bases lay between the germline ends. The CDR3 sequence is CASSQQETQYF. CDR3 coding DNA: TGCGCCAGCAGCCAGCAAGAGACCCAGTACTTC.

CDR3 sequence (DNA): TGTGCCAGCAGCTTAGCGGCGGGACAGGGGGCTCCTGAGCAGTTCTTC. This translates into CASSLAAGQGAPEQFF. The chain is built from TRBV7-2 and TRBJ2-1, with TRBD1 matching over 12 bases. Germline loops: CDR1 SGHTA, CDR2 FQGNSA. CDR3 length: 16 amino acids. Trimming at V came to 0 bases and at J to 9 bases, leaving 6 bases not matched to a gene.

This clone was seen once. This chain connects TRBV29-1 to TRBJ1-5, with D unclear. This CDR3 is 8 amino acids long. The V gene's germline CDR1 is SQVTM and CDR2 ANQGSEA. Trimming took 5 bases from V and 14 from J, leaving 7 bases between them. Written as DNA, the CDR3 is TGCAGCGTTCAGGCTAAGCATTTT. It encodes CSVQAKHF.

V and J are TRBV11-2 and TRBJ1-2, with D unclear. V was trimmed by 1 base and J by 4 bases, leaving 7 bases between them. CDR1 and CDR2 from the germline V gene are SGHAT and FQNNGV. The CDR3 extends over 13 amino acids. CDR3 in DNA: TGTGCCAGCAGCTTAGGCCAGGCCTATGGCTACACCTTC. This translates into CASSLGQAYGYTF.

The chain carries TRBV7-2 and TRBJ2-5; no clear D gene. Germline V gene data show CDR1 as SGHTA and CDR2 as FQGNSA. With 5 bases removed from V and 5 bases from J, the gap between germline ends came to 12 bases. CDR3 length: 13 amino acids. This CDR3 is CASSPYLRETQYF. CDR3 sequence (DNA): TGTGCCAGCAGCCCTTATCTACGGGAGACCCAGTACTTC. Full variable domain (outside the CDR3, taken from reference TRBV7-2 and TRBJ2-5): GAGVSQSPSNKVTEKGKDVELRCDPISGHTALYWYRQSLGQGLEFLIYFQGNSAPDKSGLPSDRFSAERTGGSVSTLTIQRTQQEDSAVYLCASSPYLRETQYFGPGTRLLVL.

This clone was detected a few times. Its ends do not fully match the called genes, so a read error is possible. This chain connects TRBV29-1 to TRBJ2-5; no definite D call. Germline V gene data show CDR1 as SQVTM and CDR2 as ANQGSEA. The CDR3 extends over 11 amino acids. In DNA form, the CDR3 reads TGCAGCGGTGAATTAAGTGGGACCCAGTACTTC. This encodes CSGELSGTQYF.

The V and J genes are TRBV7-2 and TRBJ1-2, with D unclear. CDR3 length equals 14 residues. V was shortened by 1 base and J by 4 bases, with 10 bases between the two germline ends. CDR1 is SGHTA and CDR2 is FQGNSA in the germline V gene. In DNA form, the CDR3 reads TGTGCCAGCAGCTTAGATCTGGGTCTCTATGGCTACACCTTC. Translation gives CASSLDLGLYGYTF.

Comments on this clone: Distinct nucleotide sequences in the sample also encode this CDR3. The V and J genes are TRBV2 and TRBJ1-1, with a weak D call TRBD1 (5 bases). The CDR3 runs 14 residues. CDR1 and CDR2 from the germline V gene are SNHLY and FYNNEI. V lost 2 bases, J lost 2 bases, and 9 bases lay in between. The CDR3 coding sequence is TGTGCCAGCAGTGAACAGGGCTCCAACACTGAAGCTTTCTTT. This sequence encodes CASSEQGSNTEAFF.

The genes are TRBV7-2 and TRBJ2-1; 7 nucleotides align to TRBD2. The CDR3 spans 16 residues. Germline values: CDR1 SGHTA, CDR2 FQGNSA. The V gene end was trimmed by 1 base and the J gene end by 7 bases; junction bases not matched to a gene: 10. CDR3 in DNA: TGTGCCAGCAGCTTAGAGGGCGGGAGTCGTTCGAATGAGCAGTTCTTC. Protein sequence: CASSLEGGSRSNEQFF.

The genes are TRBV7-2 and TRBJ2-6; D is perhaps TRBD2 (6 bases). V lost 3 bases, J lost 0 bases, and 12 bases lay in between. CDR1 is SGHTA and CDR2 is FQGNSA in the germline V gene. This CDR3 has 17 residues. The CDR3 sequence is CASSLGGTNSGANVLTF. The CDR3 DNA follows: TGTGCCAGCAGCTTGGGGGGTACCAACTCTGGGGCCAACGTCCTGACTTTC. The full variable domain, its missing parts supplied by reference TRBV7-2 and TRBJ2-6, is GAGVSQSPSNKVTEKGKDVELRCDPISGHTALYWYRQSLGQGLEFLIYFQGNSAPDKSGLPSDRFSAERTGGSVSTLTIQRTQQEDSAVYLCASSLGGTNSGANVLTFGAGSRLTVL.

The chain links TRBV30 to TRBJ2-1, with 8 positions matching TRBD2. CDR1 is GTSNPN and CDR2 is SVGIG in the germline V gene (reference sequence). The V and J ends lost 3 bases and 8 bases, in that order; junction bases with no gene match: 6. CDR3 length: 13 residues. For the CDR3, the DNA is TGTGCCTGGAGAGACGGGAGGGCTCATGAGCAGTTCTTC. Its translation is CAWRDGRAHEQFF. The full variable domain, completed using reference TRBV30 and TRBJ2-1, is SQTIHQWPATLVQPVGSPLSLECTVEGTSNPNLYWYRQAAGRGLQLLFYSVGIGQISSEVPQNLSASRPQDRQFILSSKKLLLSDSGFYLCAWRDGRAHEQFFGPGTRLTVL.

This clone was seen at least ten times. This chain joins TRBV7-2 and TRBJ2-5, with D perhaps being TRBD1 or TRBD2 (5 bases each). CDR1 is SGHTA, CDR2 FQGNSA, per germline. The CDR3 is 14 amino acids. V was cut by 3 bases and J by 5 bases, with 13 bases left in between. Written as DNA, the CDR3 is TGTGCCAGCAGCTTCCAGGGACGGAGGGAGACCCAGTACTTC. Translation: CASSFQGRRETQYF. The whole variable domain, filled in from reference TRBV7-2 and TRBJ2-5, reads GAGVSQSPSNKVTEKGKDVELRCDPISGHTALYWYRQSLGQGLEFLIYFQGNSAPDKSGLPSDRFSAERTGGSVSTLTIQRTQQEDSAVYLCASSFQGRRETQYFGPGTRLLVL.

This clone turned up a few times. This chain uses TRBV5-1 with TRBJ1-1; no reliable D call. V lost 6 bases and J 1 base, leaving 13 bases between the germline ends. This CDR3 comprises 14 residues. Germline V gene lookup returns CDR1 SGHRS and CDR2 YFSETQ. This CDR3 is CASIRGSGNTEAFF. In DNA, the CDR3 is TGCGCCAGCATCCGAGGGAGTGGGAACACTGAAGCTTTCTTT.

In this sample, this clone turned up a few times. This sequence joins TRBV5-1 and TRBJ2-5; no definite D call. Germline assignment: CDR1 SGHRS and CDR2 YFSETQ. Trimming shortened V by 2 bases and J by 3 bases, and 14 bases separated the two germline ends. CDR3 length equals 15 residues. CDR3 sequence reads: CASSFRPQAKETQYF. CDR3 nucleotides: TGCGCCAGCAGCTTCCGACCTCAGGCTAAAGAGACCCAGTACTTC.

A few counts support this clone. J is TRBJ2-1 and V is TRBV9; D call uncertain. This CDR3 has 15 amino acids. Trimming cost V 0 bases and J 5 bases, with 12 bases left between them. The germline V gene has CDR1 SGDLS and CDR2 YYNGEE. The CDR3 loop reads CASSVEPTGNNEQFF. The CDR3 DNA sequence: TGTGCCAGCAGCGTAGAGCCCACTGGGAACAATGAGCAGTTCTTC. Together with reference TRBV9 and TRBJ2-1, the CDR3 gives the full variable domain: DSGVTQTPKHLITATGQRVTLRCSPRSGDLSVYWYQQSLDQGLQFLIQYYNGEERAKGNILERFSAQQFPDLHSELNLSSLELGDSALYFCASSVEPTGNNEQFFGPGTRLTVL.

The chain recombines TRBV2 with TRBJ1-1; the D gene is possibly TRBD1 (6 bases). The V gene lost 4 bases and the J gene lost 4 bases, with 13 bases spanning the gap. The CDR3 has 14 amino acids. Germline-derived CDR1 and CDR2 are SNHLY and FYNNEI. Here the CDR3 reads CASSGGVQGTEAFF. DNA for the CDR3: TGTGCCAGCAGTGGAGGGGTACAGGGCACTGAAGCTTTCTTT. Filled out from reference TRBV2 and TRBJ1-1, the complete variable domain reads EPEVTQTPSHQVTQMGQEVILRCVPISNHLYFYWYRQILGQKVEFLVSFYNNEISEKSEIFDDQFSVERPDGSNFTLKIRSTKLEDSAMYFCASSGGVQGTEAFFGQGTRLTVV.

This sequence joins TRBV5-1 and TRBJ1-2; possibly TRBD1 for D (5 bases). CDR1 and CDR2 from the germline V gene are SGHRS and YFSETQ. There are 12 residues in the CDR3. V shed 3 bases and J shed 6 bases, with 9 bases lying between them. The CDR3 is CASSSGTNGYTF. Here the CDR3 DNA reads TGCGCCAGCAGCTCCGGGACGAATGGCTACACCTTC. Together with reference TRBV5-1 and TRBJ1-2, the CDR3 gives the full variable domain: KAGVTQTPRYLIKTRGQQVTLSCSPISGHRSVSWYQQTPGQGLQFLFEYFSETQRNKGNFPGRFSGRQFSNSRSEMNVSTLELGDSALYLCASSSGTNGYTFGSGTRLTVV.